This T cell receptor beta chain was sequenced for a study of T cell responses to AZD1222 COVID-19 vaccine. General study findings and limits: Donors were largely white British and mainly female; clonal diversity was possibly underestimated. Spike-specific TCR repertoires showed rising breadth and depth after two AZD1222 doses. Reports indicate that nearly half of spike-specific TCRs are directed at unmutated variant regions.

Both about-4-week and about-12-week second-dose recipients were combined. Method: immunoSEQ multiplex PCR; TCRdb's copy keeps in-frame clones and lacks some. The sample yields roughly 150,000 clones, roughly 90% seen once. This CDR3 contains 16 residues. Deletions cut 3 bases from V and 10 bases from J, with 20 bases between. Germline assignment: CDR1 KGHDR and CDR2 SFDVKD. As regards this clone: Its antigen is not identified.

The sequence was collected from an adult who received the AZD1222 COVID-19 vaccine. The sequencing used peripheral blood, collected 28 days after the second AZD1222 dose. The chain has TRBV24-1 and TRBJ2-2; D may be TRBD1 or TRBD2 (5 bases each). The CDR3 reads CATSDHGALGTQELFF. The CDR3 DNA reads as TGTGCCACCAGTGATCATGGGGCACTAGGGACCCAGGAGCTGTTTTTT.